The 24 T cell receptor beta chains presented below share a single source sample, sequenced in a study of T cell responses to AZD1222 COVID-19 vaccine. Assay: immunoSEQ multiplex PCR; the TCRdb copy retains only in-frame clones and omits some. Of approximately 150,000 clones in the sample, about 89% are singletons; the top ten hold approximately 1.8%. The sequencing used peripheral blood, collected on day 0 of AZD1222 vaccination. These receptors all stem from an adult in good health.

The V and J genes are TRBV6-5 and TRBJ1-6; no clear D. Per the germline V gene, CDR1 is MNHEY and CDR2 is SVGAGI. The CDR3 has 15 residues. Trimming removed 6 bases at V and 7 bases at J, with 16 bases between. CDR3: CASRSRGEENSPLHF. CDR3 DNA: TGTGCCAGCAGGTCCCGGGGAGAGGAAAATTCACCCCTCCACTTT.

This chain uses TRBV10-2 with TRBJ1-6, with 8 bases that match TRBD1. Germline CDR1 WSHSY, CDR2 SAAADI. The J segment lost 5 bases and the V segment lost 5 bases, leaving 8 bases of the junction unmatched. The CDR3 extends over 16 amino acids. The CDR3 here is CASSSDRGRNNSPLHF. The CDR3 bases are TGCGCCAGCAGTTCAGACAGGGGAAGGAATAATTCACCCCTCCACTTT.

The chain employs TRBV6-1 and TRBJ1-2; 10 bases align to TRBD1. This CDR3 is built from 16 residues. Germline V gene sequence: CDR1 MNHNS, CDR2 SASEGT. Trimming removed 4 bases from V and 4 bases from J; junction bases left unmatched: 9. The CDR3 DNA sequence: TGTGCCAGCAGTGCGTTGGGGGGACAGGGGTCCTATGGCTACACCTTC. Translated: CASSALGGQGSYGYTF.

This chain uses TRBV3-1 (or the pseudogene TRBV3-2) with TRBJ1-4; no firm D call. Germline V gene sequence: CDR1 LGHDT, CDR2 YNNKEL (reference sequence). Trimming took 0 bases from V and 7 from J, leaving 12 bases between them. The length of the CDR3 is 15 residues. CDR3: CASSQEGGRVEKLFF. As DNA, the CDR3 is TGTGCCAGCAGCCAAGAGGGAGGGCGGGTTGAAAAACTGTTTTTT.

V and J are TRBV10-1 and TRBJ2-2; the match to TRBD2 covers 8 bases. Germline V gives CDR1 WNHNN, CDR2 SYGVQD (reference sequence). This CDR3 region has 14 residues. The V and J ends lost 6 bases and 6 bases, in that order; junction bases with no gene match: 6. This chain's CDR3 is CASREAGAAGELFF. The CDR3 coding sequence is TGCGCCAGCAGGGAAGCGGGAGCCGCCGGGGAGCTGTTTTTT.

This chain uses TRBV4-1 with TRBJ1-5; D gene uncertain. CDR3 size: 16 residues. Germline assignment: CDR1 MGHRA and CDR2 YSYEKL. Trimming removed 4 bases at V and 3 bases at J, with 16 bases between. CDR3 coding DNA: TGCGCCAGCAGCCTTGAGAGAGACACGCACAATCAGCCCCAGCATTTT. Protein: CASSLERDTHNQPQHF.

The chain recombines TRBV19 with TRBJ2-5; D may be TRBD1 (6 bases). This CDR3 region has 14 residues. Trimming pared 5 bases from V and 1 base from J, leaving 11 bases between. Germline V CDR1 and CDR2: LNHDA, SQIVND (reference sequence). CDR3 protein: CASSSRGRQETQYF. CDR3 in DNA: TGTGCCAGTAGTTCCAGGGGACGCCAAGAGACCCAGTACTTC.

The chain has TRBV27 and TRBJ1-1, with D uncertain. Trimming stripped 9 bases from V and 1 base from J, with 12 bases between. CDR1 MNHEY and CDR2 SMNVEV come from the germline V gene (reference sequence). CDR3 length: 13 amino acids. As DNA, the CDR3 is TGTGCCAGTGCCTCGCTCGCGAACACTGAAGCTTTCTTT. Its translation is CASASLANTEAFF.

This chain links TRBV27 with TRBJ1-4, with D perhaps TRBD1 (6 bases). Germline CDR1 MNHEY, CDR2 SMNVEV (reference sequence). V lost 10 bases, J lost 4 bases, and 16 bases lay in between. This CDR3 comprises 14 residues. The CDR3 is CATLRGVRNEKLFF. The CDR3 DNA reads TGTGCCACCCTTAGGGGGGTCCGTAATGAAAAACTGTTTTTT.

The chain has TRBV6-1 and TRBJ1-5; D remains unclear. The V end lost 0 bases, the J end lost 9 bases, and 15 bases lay between the germline ends. Germline CDR1 and CDR2: MNHNS and SASEGT. The CDR3 consists of 15 residues. CDR3 amino acids: CASSEALQAPTPQHF. CDR3 bases: TGTGCCAGCAGTGAAGCGCTTCAGGCCCCGACGCCCCAGCATTTT.

The count of this clone is one. The chain uses TRBV29-1 and TRBJ2-1; D ambiguous. V was trimmed by 6 bases and J by 9 bases, leaving 9 bases between them. Germline values: CDR1 SQVTM, CDR2 ANQGSEA. This CDR3 region has 10 residues. CDR3 protein: CSVLYGEQFF. The CDR3 coding sequence is TGCAGCGTCCTATACGGTGAGCAGTTCTTC.

The V gene is TRBV7-9, the J gene TRBJ1-2, with 7 positions matching TRBD1. This CDR3 has 15 residues. The germline gives CDR1 SEHNR, CDR2 FQNEAQ (reference sequence). The V gene end was trimmed by 5 bases and the J gene end by 4 bases; junction bases not matched to a gene: 10. The CDR3 nucleotides read TGTGCCAGCAGCATACCAACAGGGGCCGGCTATGGCTACACCTTC. This encodes CASSIPTGAGYGYTF.

This clone has just a few counts. This sequence joins TRBV5-1 and TRBJ1-6; D gene unclear. The V gene's germline CDR1 is SGHRS and CDR2 YFSETQ. The CDR3 runs to 15 residues. V lost 1 base and J lost 5, with 10 bases in between. The CDR3 bases are TGCGCCAGCAGCTTGTCGGGGAGGCATAATTCACCCCTCCACTTT. Translated: CASSLSGRHNSPLHF.

The chain links TRBV3-1 (or the pseudogene TRBV3-2) to TRBJ2-2; a possible D gene is TRBD1 (6 bases). Trimming took off 4 bases at V and 2 bases at J, with 14 bases between the two ends. The CDR3 is 16 amino acids. Germline V gene lookup returns CDR1 LGHDT and CDR2 YNNKEL (reference sequence). The chain's CDR3 is CASSLQGSLNTGELFF. The CDR3 nucleotides read TGTGCCAGCAGCCTTCAGGGGAGCCTTAACACCGGGGAGCTGTTTTTT.

The chain couples TRBV6-6 to TRBJ1-5; D is unresolved. The CDR3 is 16 residues long. The germline CDR1 and CDR2 sequences are MNHNY and SVGAGI (reference sequence). Trimming cost V 2 bases and J 2 bases, with 13 bases left between them. In DNA, the CDR3 is TGTGCCAGCAGTTACCTAAACGGACGGGGCAATCAGCCCCAGCATTTT. This codes for CASSYLNGRGNQPQHF.

In its sample, this clone was seen a few times. The chain links TRBV2 to TRBJ1-2; D uncertain. The CDR3 has 11 amino acids. Germline CDR1 reads SNHLY; CDR2 reads FYNNEI. V lost 7 bases and J 6 bases, leaving 9 bases between the germline ends. The CDR3 region is CASNRRDGYTF. The CDR3 region has the DNA TGTGCCAGCAATCGGCGGGATGGCTACACCTTC.

This sequence joins TRBV19 and TRBJ2-3; 12 positions agree with TRBD1. J gave up 4 bases and V 5 bases, and 10 bases lay outside the gene matches. Germline V gene lookup returns CDR1 LNHDA and CDR2 SQIVND (reference sequence). This CDR3 is 17 amino acids long. CDR3: CASSETGTGGLADTQYF. The CDR3 DNA reads TGTGCCAGTAGTGAAACTGGGACAGGGGGCCTGGCAGATACGCAGTATTTT.

The chain combines TRBV9 with TRBJ2-2; 9 bases are a match to TRBD2. Trimming took 0 bases from V and 2 from J; bases not matched to a gene: 2. The germline CDR1 and CDR2 sequences are SGDLS and YYNGEE. The CDR3 has 16 residues. The DNA for the CDR3 is TGTGCCAGCAGCGTAGAGCTAGCGGGAAACACCGGGGAGCTGTTTTTT. It encodes CASSVELAGNTGELFF.

The V and J genes are TRBV11-2 and TRBJ1-4; 7 nucleotides align to TRBD1. J was trimmed by 3 bases and V by 5 bases; bases with no gene match: 6. The germline V gene has CDR1 SGHAT and CDR2 FQNNGV. CDR3 length: 15 amino acids. CDR3: CASSRTTGANEKLFF. Here the CDR3 DNA reads TGTGCCAGCAGCCGAACTACAGGGGCTAATGAAAAACTGTTTTTT.

This clone was found a few times. The chain combines TRBV7-3 with TRBJ1-6; D not certain. The CDR3 runs to 14 residues. V was cut by 5 bases and J by 6 bases, with 11 bases left in between. The V gene's germline CDR1 is SGHTA and CDR2 FQGTGA. The CDR3 nucleotides are TGTGCCAGCAGCGAAAACCCGATTAATTCACCCCTCCACTTT. Its translation is CASSENPINSPLHF.

The chain is built from TRBV6-4 and TRBJ2-1; D is undetermined. Germline V gives CDR1 MRHNA, CDR2 SNTAGT. This CDR3 comprises 15 residues. With 5 bases removed from V and 0 bases from J, the gap between germline ends came to 11 bases. CDR3 DNA: TGTGCCAGCAGTCTTGGAATGAGCTCCTACAATGAGCAGTTCTTC. It specifies CASSLGMSSYNEQFF.

The CDR3 region is CASTRTGLSAAEAFF. DNA of the CDR3: TGTGCCAGCACCAGGACAGGGCTTTCTGCTGCTGAAGCTTTCTTT. J is TRBJ1-1 and V is TRBV6-5; 8 nucleotides match TRBD1. CDR1 is MNHEY and CDR2 is SVGAGI in the germline V gene. V gave up 7 bases and J gave up 6 bases; unmatched junction bases: 13. The CDR3 is 15 amino acids.

The rearrangement joins TRBV3-1 (or the pseudogene TRBV3-2) to TRBJ2-5; no reliable D call. V gave up 0 bases and J gave up 2 bases, with 16 bases separating them. The CDR3 has 17 residues. Germline-derived CDR1 and CDR2 are LGHDT and YNNKEL (reference sequence). CDR3 amino acids: CASSQEESGPLQETQYF. The CDR3 DNA reads TGTGCCAGCAGCCAAGAAGAGTCTGGGCCATTACAAGAGACCCAGTACTTC.

This rearrangement joins TRBV6-1 to TRBJ1-1, with TRBD1 identical over 7 bases. The CDR3 covers 13 residues. Germline V gene sequence: CDR1 MNHNS, CDR2 SASEGT. The ends lost 0 bases at V and 10 bases at J; junction bases unmatched: 5. The CDR3: CASSEAQYRGAFF. The DNA of the CDR3 is TGTGCCAGCAGTGAAGCGCAGTACAGGGGAGCTTTCTTT.